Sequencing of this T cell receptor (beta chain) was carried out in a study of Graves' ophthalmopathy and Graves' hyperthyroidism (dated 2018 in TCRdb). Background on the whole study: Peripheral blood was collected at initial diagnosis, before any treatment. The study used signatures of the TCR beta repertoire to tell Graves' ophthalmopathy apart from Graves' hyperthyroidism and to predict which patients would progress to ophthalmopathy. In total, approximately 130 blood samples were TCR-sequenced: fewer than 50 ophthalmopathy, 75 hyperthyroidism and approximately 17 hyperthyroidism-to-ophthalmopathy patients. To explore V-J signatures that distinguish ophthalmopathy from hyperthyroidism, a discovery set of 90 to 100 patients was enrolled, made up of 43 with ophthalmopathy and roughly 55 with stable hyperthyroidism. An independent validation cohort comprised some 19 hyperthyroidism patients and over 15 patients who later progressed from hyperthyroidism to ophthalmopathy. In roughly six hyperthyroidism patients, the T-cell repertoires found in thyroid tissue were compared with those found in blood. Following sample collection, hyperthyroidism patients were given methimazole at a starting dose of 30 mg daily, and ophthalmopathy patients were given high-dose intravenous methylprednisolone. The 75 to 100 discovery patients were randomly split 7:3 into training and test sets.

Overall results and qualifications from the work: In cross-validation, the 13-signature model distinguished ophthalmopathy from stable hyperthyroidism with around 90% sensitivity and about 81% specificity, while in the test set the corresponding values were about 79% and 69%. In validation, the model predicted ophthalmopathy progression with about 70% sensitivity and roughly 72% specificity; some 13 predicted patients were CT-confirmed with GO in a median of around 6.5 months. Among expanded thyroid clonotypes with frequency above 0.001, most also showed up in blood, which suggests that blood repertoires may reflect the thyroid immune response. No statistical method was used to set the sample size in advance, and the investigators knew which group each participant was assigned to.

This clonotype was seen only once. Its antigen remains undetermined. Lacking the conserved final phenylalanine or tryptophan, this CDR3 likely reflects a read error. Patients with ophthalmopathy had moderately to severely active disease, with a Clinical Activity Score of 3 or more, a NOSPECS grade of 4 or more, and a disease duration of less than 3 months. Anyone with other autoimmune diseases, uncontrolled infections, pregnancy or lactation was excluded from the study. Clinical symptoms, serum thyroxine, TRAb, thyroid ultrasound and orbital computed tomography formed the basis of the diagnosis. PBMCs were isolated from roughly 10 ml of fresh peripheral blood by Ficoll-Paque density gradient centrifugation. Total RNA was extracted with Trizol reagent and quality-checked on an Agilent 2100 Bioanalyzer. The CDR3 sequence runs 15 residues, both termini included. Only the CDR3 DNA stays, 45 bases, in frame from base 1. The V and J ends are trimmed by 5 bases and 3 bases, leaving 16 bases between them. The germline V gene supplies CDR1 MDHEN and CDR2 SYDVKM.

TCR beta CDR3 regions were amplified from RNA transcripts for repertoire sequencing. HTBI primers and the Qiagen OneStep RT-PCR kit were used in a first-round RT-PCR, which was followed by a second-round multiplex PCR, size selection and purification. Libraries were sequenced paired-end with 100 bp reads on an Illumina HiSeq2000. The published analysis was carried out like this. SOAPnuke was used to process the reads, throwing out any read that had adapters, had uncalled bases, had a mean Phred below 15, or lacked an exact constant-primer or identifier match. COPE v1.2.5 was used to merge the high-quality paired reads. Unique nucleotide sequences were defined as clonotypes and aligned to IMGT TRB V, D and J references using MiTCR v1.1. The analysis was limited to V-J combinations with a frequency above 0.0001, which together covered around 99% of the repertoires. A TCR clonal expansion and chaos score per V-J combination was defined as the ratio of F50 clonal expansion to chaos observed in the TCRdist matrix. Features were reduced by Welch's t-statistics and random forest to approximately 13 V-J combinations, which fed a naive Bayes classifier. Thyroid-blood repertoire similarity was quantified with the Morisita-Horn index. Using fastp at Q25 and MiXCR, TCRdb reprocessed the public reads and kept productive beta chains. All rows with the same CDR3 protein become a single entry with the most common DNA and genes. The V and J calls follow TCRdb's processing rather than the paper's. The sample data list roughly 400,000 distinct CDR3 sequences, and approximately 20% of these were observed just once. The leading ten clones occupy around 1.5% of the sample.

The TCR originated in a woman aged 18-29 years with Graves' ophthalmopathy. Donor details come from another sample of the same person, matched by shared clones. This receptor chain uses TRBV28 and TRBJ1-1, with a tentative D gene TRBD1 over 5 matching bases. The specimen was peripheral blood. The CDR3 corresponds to CASSTLETGDTEAFS. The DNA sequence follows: TGTGCCAGCAGTACCCTCGAAACGGGGGACACTGAAGCTTTCTCC.